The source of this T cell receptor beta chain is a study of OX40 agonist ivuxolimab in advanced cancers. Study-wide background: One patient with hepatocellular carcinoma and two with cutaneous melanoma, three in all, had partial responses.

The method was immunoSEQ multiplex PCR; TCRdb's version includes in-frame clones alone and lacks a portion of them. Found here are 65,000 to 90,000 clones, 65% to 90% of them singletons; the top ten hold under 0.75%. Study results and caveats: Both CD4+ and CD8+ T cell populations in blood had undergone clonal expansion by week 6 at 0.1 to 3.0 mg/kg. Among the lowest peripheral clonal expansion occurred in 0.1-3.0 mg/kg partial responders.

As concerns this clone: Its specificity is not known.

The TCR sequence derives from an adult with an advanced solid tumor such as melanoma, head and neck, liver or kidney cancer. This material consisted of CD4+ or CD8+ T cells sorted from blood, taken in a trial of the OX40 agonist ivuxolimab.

The CDR3 bases are TGTGCCAGCAGCCTCCGGACCTATAGTTTGGGACGGACGAACACTGAAGCTTTCTTT. It yields the protein CASSLRTYSLGRTNTEAFF. The V gene is TRBV13, the J gene TRBJ1-1; tentative D call: TRBD1 (5 bases). Trimming cost V 5 bases and J 1 base, with 26 bases left between them. This CDR3 spans 19 amino acids. Per the germline V gene, CDR1 is PRHDT and CDR2 is FYEKMQ (reference sequence).